Given below is one TCR beta chain in context. Its antigen remains unknown. The germline gives CDR1 LGHDT, CDR2 YNNKEL (reference sequence). This CDR3 contains 14 residues. 5' RACE with UMI labels generated the TRB cDNA libraries. TCRdb re-called the 5' RACE reads and shows each CDR3 protein once, DNA omitted. This sample's table reports approximately 100,000 distinct CDR3 sequences. This sample is part of a study of CXCR3-negative and CXCR3-positive naive CD8 T cells. General study findings and limits: Naive CXCR3-positive cells had TRB CDR3s more hydrophobic than those of CXCR3-negative naive cells. TRBV-TRBJ usage was similar across naive CXCR3 subsets but distinct in memory cells.

Triplicates of over 250,000 cells were sorted from each CD8+ T cell subset. Definition of naive CD8+ T cells rested on a CD45RO-CCR7+CD27+CD95- profile. Sequenced sample: naive CXCR3+ CD8+ T cells from blood. Subset noted: CD45RO-CCR7+CD27+CD95- naive CD8+ T cells expressing CXCR3 (TNR3+). The chain recombines TRBV3-1 with TRBJ2-7. This receptor was taken from a human donor in good health. Some clones in this sample may be carry-over from other donors' samples. The CDR3 sequence: CASSPNQTVTEQYF.